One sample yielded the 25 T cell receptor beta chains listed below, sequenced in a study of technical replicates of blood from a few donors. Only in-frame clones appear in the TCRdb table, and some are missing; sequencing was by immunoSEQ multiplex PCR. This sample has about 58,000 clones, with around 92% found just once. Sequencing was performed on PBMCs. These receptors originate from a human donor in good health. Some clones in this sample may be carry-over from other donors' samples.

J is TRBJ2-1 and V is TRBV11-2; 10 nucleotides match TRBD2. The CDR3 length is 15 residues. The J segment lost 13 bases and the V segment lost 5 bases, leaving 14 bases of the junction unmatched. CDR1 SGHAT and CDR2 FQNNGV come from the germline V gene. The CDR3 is CASSPGGSGGVRQFF. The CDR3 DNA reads TGTGCCAGCAGCCCGGGAGGGAGCGGGGGGGTCCGTCAGTTCTTC.

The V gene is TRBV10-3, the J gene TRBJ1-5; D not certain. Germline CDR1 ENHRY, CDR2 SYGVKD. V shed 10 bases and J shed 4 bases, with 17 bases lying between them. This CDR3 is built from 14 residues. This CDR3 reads CATTMTGTNQPQHF. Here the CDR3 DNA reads TGTGCCACCACGATGACGGGAACGAATCAGCCCCAGCATTTT.

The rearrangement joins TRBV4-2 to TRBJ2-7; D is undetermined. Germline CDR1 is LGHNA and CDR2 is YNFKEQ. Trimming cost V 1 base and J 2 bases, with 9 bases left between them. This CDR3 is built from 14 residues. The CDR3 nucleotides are TGTGCCAGCAGCCAAGGGCTGGGCACCTACGAGCAGTACTTC. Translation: CASSQGLGTYEQYF.

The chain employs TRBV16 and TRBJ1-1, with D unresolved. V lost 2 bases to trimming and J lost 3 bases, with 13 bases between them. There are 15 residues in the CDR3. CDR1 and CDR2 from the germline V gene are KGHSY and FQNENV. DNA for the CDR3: TGTGCCAGCAGCCAACGAGTGTCCCGAGACACTGAAGCTTTCTTT. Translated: CASSQRVSRDTEAFF.

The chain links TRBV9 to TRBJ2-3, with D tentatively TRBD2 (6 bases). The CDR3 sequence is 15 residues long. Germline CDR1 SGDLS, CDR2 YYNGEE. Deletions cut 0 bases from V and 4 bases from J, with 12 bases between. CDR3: CASSVAGVDADTQYF. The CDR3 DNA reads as TGTGCCAGCAGCGTAGCGGGGGTTGACGCAGATACGCAGTATTTT.

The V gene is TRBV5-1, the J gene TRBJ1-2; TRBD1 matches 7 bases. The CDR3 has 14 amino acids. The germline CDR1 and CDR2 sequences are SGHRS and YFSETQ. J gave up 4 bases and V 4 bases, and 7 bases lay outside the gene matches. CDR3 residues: CASSDPGQLYGYTF. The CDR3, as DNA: TGCGCCAGCAGCGACCCGGGACAGCTCTATGGCTACACCTTC.

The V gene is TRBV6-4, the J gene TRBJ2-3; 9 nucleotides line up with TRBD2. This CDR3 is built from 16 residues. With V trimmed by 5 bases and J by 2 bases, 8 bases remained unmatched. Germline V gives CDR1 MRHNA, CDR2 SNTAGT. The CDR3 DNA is TGTGCCAGCAGTAACACAGCGGGGGGCCCCACAGATACGCAGTATTTT. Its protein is CASSNTAGGPTDTQYF.

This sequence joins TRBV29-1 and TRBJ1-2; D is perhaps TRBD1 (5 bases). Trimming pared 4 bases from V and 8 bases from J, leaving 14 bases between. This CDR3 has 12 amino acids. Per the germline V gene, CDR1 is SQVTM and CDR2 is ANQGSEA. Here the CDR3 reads CSVGRGVDGYTF. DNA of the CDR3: TGCAGCGTTGGTCGGGGGGTGGACGGCTACACCTTC.

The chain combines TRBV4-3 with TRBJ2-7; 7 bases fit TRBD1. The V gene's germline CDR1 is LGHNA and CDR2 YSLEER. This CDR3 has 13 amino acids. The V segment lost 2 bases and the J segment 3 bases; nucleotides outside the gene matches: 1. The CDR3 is CASSQHRGYEQYF. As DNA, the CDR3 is TGCGCCAGCAGCCAACACAGGGGCTACGAGCAGTACTTC.

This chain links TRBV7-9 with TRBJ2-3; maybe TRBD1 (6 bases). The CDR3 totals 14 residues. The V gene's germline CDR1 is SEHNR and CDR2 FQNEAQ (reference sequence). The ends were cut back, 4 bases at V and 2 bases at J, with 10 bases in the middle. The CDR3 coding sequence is TGTGCCAGCAGCTACCGGGACACCACAGATACGCAGTATTTT. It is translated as CASSYRDTTDTQYF.

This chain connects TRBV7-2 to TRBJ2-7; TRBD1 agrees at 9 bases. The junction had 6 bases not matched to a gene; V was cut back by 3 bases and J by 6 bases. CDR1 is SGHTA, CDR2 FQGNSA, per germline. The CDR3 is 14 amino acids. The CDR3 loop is CASSFSGTGTEQYF. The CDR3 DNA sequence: TGTGCCAGCAGCTTCTCGGGGACAGGGACCGAGCAGTACTTC.

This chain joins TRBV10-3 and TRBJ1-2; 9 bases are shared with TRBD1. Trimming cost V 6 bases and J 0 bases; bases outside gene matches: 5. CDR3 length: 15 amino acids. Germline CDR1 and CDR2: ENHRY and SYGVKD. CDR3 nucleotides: TGTGCCATCAGGGACAGGGGTGCAGCTAACTATGGCTACACCTTC. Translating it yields CAIRDRGAANYGYTF.

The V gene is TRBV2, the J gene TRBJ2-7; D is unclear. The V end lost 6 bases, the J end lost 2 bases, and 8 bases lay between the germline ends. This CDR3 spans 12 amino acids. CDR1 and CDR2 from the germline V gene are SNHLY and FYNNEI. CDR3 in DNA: TGTGCCAGCAGAAAACAGCCCTACGAGCAGTACTTC. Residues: CASRKQPYEQYF.

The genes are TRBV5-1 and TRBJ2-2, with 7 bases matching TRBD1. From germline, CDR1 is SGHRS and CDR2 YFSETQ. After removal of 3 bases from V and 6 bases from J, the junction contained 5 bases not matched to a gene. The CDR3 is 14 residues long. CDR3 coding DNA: TGCGCCAGCAGCTCGGACAGGTACCCCGGGGAGCTGTTTTTT. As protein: CASSSDRYPGELFF.

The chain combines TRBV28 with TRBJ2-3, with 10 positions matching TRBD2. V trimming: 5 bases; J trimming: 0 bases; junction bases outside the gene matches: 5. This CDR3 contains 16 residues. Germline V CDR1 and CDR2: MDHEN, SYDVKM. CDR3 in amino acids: CASSILAGVSTDTQYF. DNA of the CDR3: TGTGCCAGCAGTATTCTAGCGGGGGTTAGCACAGATACGCAGTATTTT.

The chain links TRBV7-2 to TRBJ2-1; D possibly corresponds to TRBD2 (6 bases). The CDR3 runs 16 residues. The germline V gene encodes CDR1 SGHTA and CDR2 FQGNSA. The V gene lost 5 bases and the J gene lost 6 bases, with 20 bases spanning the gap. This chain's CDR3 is CASSLSAGRNLNEQFF. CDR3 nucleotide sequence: TGTGCCAGCAGCCTGAGTGCGGGGAGGAACCTCAATGAGCAGTTCTTC.

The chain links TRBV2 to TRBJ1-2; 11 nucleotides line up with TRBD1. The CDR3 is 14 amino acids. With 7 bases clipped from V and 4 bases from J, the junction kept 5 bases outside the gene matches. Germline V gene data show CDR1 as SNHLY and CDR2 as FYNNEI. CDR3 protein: CASTAGTGGYGYTF. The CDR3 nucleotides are TGTGCCAGCACCGCGGGGACAGGGGGCTATGGCTACACCTTC. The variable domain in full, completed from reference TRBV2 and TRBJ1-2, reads EPEVTQTPSHQVTQMGQEVILRCVPISNHLYFYWYRQILGQKVEFLVSFYNNEISEKSEIFDDQFSVERPDGSNFTLKIRSTKLEDSAMYFCASTAGTGGYGYTFGSGTRLTVV.

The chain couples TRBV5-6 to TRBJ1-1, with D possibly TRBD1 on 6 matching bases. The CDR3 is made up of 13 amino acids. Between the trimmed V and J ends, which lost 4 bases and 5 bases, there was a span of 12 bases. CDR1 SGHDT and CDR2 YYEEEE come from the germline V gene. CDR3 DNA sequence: TGTGCCAGCAGCAGACAGGACTCTACTGAAGCTTTCTTT. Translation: CASSRQDSTEAFF. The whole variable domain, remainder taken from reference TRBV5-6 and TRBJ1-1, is DAGVTQSPTHLIKTRGQQVTLRCSPKSGHDTVSWYQQALGQGPQFIFQYYEEEERQRGNFPDRFSGHQFPNYSSELNVNALLLGDSALYLCASSRQDSTEAFFGQGTRLTVV.

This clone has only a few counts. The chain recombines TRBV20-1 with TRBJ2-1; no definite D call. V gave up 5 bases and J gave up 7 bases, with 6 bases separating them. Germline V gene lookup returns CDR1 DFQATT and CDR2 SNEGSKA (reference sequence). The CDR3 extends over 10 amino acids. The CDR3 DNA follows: TGCAGTGCTCCAGGTAATGAGCAGTTCTTC. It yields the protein CSAPGNEQFF.

This CDR3 reads CAWTGFSYGYTF. CDR3 sequence (DNA): TGTGCCTGGACAGGGTTCTCATATGGCTACACCTTC. The rearrangement uses TRBV30 and TRBJ1-2, with a possible D match to TRBD1 (5 bases). Germline CDR1 and CDR2: GTSNPN and SVGIG (reference sequence). V was cut by 4 bases and J by 5 bases, with 11 bases left in between. This CDR3 is 12 amino acids long. The full variable domain, its missing parts supplied by reference TRBV30 and TRBJ1-2, is SQTIHQWPATLVQPVGSPLSLECTVEGTSNPNLYWYRQAAGRGLQLLFYSVGIGQISSEVPQNLSASRPQDRQFILSSKKLLLSDSGFYLCAWTGFSYGYTFGSGTRLTVV.

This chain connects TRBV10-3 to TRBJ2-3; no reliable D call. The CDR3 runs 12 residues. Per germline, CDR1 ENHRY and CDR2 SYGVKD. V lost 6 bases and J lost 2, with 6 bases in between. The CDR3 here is CAIRQNTDTQYF. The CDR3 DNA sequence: TGTGCCATCAGACAGAACACAGATACGCAGTATTTT.

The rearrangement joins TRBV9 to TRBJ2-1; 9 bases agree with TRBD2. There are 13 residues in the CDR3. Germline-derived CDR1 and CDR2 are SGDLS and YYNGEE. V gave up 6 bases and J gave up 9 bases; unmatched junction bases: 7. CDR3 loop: CASTASGMGEQFF. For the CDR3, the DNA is TGTGCCAGCACGGCTAGCGGGATGGGTGAGCAGTTCTTC.

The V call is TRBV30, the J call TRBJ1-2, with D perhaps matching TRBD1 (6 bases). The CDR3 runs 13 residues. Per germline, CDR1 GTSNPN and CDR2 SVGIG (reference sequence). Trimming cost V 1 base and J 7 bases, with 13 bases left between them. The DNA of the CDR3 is TGTGCCTGGAGTGCGGGGCAGGGGTCTGGCTACACCTTC. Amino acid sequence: CAWSAGQGSGYTF. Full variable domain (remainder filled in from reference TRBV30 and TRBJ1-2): SQTIHQWPATLVQPVGSPLSLECTVEGTSNPNLYWYRQAAGRGLQLLFYSVGIGQISSEVPQNLSASRPQDRQFILSSKKLLLSDSGFYLCAWSAGQGSGYTFGSGTRLTVV.

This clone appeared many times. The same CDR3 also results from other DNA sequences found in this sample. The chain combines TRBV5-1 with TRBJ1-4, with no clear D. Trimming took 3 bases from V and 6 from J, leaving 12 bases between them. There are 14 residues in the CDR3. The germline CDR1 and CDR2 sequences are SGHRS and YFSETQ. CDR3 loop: CASSSAGGYEKLFF. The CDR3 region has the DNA TGCGCCAGCAGCTCGGCAGGAGGGTATGAAAAACTGTTTTTT. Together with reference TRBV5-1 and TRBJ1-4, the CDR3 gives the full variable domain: KAGVTQTPRYLIKTRGQQVTLSCSPISGHRSVSWYQQTPGQGLQFLFEYFSETQRNKGNFPGRFSGRQFSNSRSEMNVSTLELGDSALYLCASSSAGGYEKLFFGSGTQLSVL.

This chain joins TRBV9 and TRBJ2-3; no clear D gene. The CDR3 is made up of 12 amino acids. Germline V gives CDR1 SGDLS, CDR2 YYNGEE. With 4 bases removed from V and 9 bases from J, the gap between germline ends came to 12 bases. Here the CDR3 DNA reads TGTGCCAGCAGCACTTCTGAGCTCACGCAGTATTTT. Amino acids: CASSTSELTQYF.